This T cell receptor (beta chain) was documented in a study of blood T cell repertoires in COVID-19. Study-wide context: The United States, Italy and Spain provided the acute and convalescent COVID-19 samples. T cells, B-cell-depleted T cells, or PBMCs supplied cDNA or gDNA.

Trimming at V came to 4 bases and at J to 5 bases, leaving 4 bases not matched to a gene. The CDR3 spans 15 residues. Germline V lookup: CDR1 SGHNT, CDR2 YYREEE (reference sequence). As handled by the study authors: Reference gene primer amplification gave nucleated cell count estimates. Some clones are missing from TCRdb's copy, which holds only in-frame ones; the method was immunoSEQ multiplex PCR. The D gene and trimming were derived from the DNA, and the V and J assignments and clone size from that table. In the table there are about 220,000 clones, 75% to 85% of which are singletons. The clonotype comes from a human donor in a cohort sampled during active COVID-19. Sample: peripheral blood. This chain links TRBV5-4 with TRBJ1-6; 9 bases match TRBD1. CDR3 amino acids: CASSPRTGDNSPLHF. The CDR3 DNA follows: TGTGCCAGCAGCCCTCGGACAGGGGATAATTCACCCCTCCACTTT.